The T cell receptor (beta chain) under discussion was sequenced for a study of tumor-infiltrating lymphocytes in glioblastoma multiforme. Three nested ARM-PCR rounds with V-beta and C-beta primers built TCRB libraries. TCRdb passed the multiplex PCR reads through MiXCR, listing each CDR3 protein once. The top ten clones hold around 34% of a sample with about 32,000 distinct CDR3 sequences, 50% to 75% of them seen once. The CDR3 length is 14 residues. V was cut by 6 bases and J by 16 bases, with 28 bases left in between. Germline V CDR1 and CDR2: DFQATT, SNEGSKA (reference sequence). With regard to this clonotype: What it binds is not known.

Study results and limitations: TCR plus mutation findings rest on a single glioblastoma patient. T cells were not sorted into functional subsets.

The chain uses TRBV20-1 and TRBJ2-1; D uncertain. Sequencing was performed on brain tumor tissue. This TCR was recovered from a male donor with glioblastoma. CDR3 region: CSADSPQTYNENFF. The CDR3 DNA reads TGCAGTGCCGACTCCCCCCAAACCTACAATGAGAACTTCTTC.